These T cell receptor beta chains were read from a single sample in a study of cytotoxic CD8 clonotypes in ibrutinib-treated CLL. Clones were read by immunoSEQ multiplex PCR, and TCRdb kept only the in-frame ones, dropping some. The table lists more than 200,000 clones, 70% of them singletons. The sequenced sample was PBMCs, obtained after 24 months of ibrutinib treatment. All receptors derive from a human donor with chronic lymphocytic leukemia. CDR3s include the opening cysteine and the closing phenylalanine or tryptophan. The D gene is left open where the match is weak. Only some rows state a clone size, as once, few, many or a class for expanded clones.

D gene,J gene,clone size,V gene,CDR3 DNA,CDR3 protein
.,TRBJ1-1,few,TRBV30,TGTGCCTGGTCATCGGACACTGAAGCTTTCTTT,CAWSSDTEAFF
.,TRBJ2-5,.,TRBV7-9,TGTGCCAGCAGCCCAATTGTGGAGACCCAGTACTTC,CASSPIVETQYF
TRBD1,TRBJ1-4,.,TRBV6-1,TGTGCCAGCAGTGAGGGACAGGGACAGGATAAACTGTTTTTT,CASSEGQGQDKLFF
TRBD2,TRBJ2-1,.,TRBV6-5,TGTGCCAGCCGTTGGGGGAGCGGGGGACTCAATGAGCAGTTCTTC,CASRWGSGGLNEQFF
.,TRBJ1-1,.,TRBV5-8,TGTGCCAGCAGCTTAGAGGGGTTAGGCACTGAAGCTTTCTTT,CASSLEGLGTEAFF
TRBD2,TRBJ2-7,few,TRBV2,TGTGCCAGCAGGACTAGCGGCAATACCTACGAGCAGTACTTC,CASRTSGNTYEQYF
.,TRBJ1-4,.,TRBV7-2,TGTGCCAGCAGCGCCACATCAGGCACGAATGAAAAACTGTTTTTT,CASSATSGTNEKLFF
TRBD1,TRBJ2-2,.,TRBV18,TGTGCCAGCTCACCACCCGGGACAGGGGTTTCCACCGGGGAGCTGTTTTTT,CASSPPGTGVSTGELFF
TRBD1,TRBJ2-2,few,TRBV27,TGTGCCAGCAGTCCTGAACAGGGGTATTACACCGGGGAGCTGTTTTTT,CASSPEQGYYTGELFF
TRBD1,TRBJ1-5,.,TRBV19,TGTGCCACCCGGGACAGGGGACGGCAGCCCCAGCATTTT,CATRDRGRQPQHF
.,TRBJ2-7,.,TRBV11-2,TGTGCCAGCAGCTTAAGTGGGGCGTCCTACGAGCAGTACTTC,CASSLSGASYEQYF
.,TRBJ2-7,.,TRBV19,TGTGCCAGTAGTCAGGGGCTGGGCTCCTACGAGCAGTACTTC,CASSQGLGSYEQYF
TRBD1,TRBJ1-2,.,TRBV7-9,TGTGCCAGCAGCTTCGACAGGGGTTGGGTTGGCTACACCTTC,CASSFDRGWVGYTF
TRBD1,TRBJ1-4,.,TRBV28,TGTGCCAGCAGTAACAGGGGATTGAGTGAAAAACTGTTTTTT,CASSNRGLSEKLFF
.,TRBJ2-5,.,TRBV5-1,TGCGCCAGCAGCTCCACTCCTGCGGCAGAGACCCAGTACTTC,CASSSTPAAETQYF
.,TRBJ2-1,.,TRBV7-9,TGTGCCAGCAGCTTAGCGCCAGGGGTAAATGAGCAGTTCTTC,CASSLAPGVNEQFF
.,TRBJ1-4,.,TRBV13,TGTGCCAGCAGCTTAGGAAGTAGGGGAGCCATTTTT,CASSLGSRGAIF
TRBD2,TRBJ2-1,few,TRBV18,TGTGCCAGCTCACTCACTAGCGGGGGACCCAAGTACAATGAGCAGTTCTTC,CASSLTSGGPKYNEQFF
TRBD2,TRBJ2-3,.,TRBV18,TGTGCCAGCTCACTTCTAGCGGGAGGGGCAGATACGCAGTATTTT,CASSLLAGGADTQYF
TRBD1,TRBJ2-1,few,TRBV5-1,TGCGCCAGCAGCTTAGGACAGGGGGCTTACAATGAGCAGTTCTTC,CASSLGQGAYNEQFF
.,TRBJ2-7,once,TRBV5-4,TGTGCCAGCAGCGGGGGACGGACCTACGAGCAGTACTTC,CASSGGRTYEQYF